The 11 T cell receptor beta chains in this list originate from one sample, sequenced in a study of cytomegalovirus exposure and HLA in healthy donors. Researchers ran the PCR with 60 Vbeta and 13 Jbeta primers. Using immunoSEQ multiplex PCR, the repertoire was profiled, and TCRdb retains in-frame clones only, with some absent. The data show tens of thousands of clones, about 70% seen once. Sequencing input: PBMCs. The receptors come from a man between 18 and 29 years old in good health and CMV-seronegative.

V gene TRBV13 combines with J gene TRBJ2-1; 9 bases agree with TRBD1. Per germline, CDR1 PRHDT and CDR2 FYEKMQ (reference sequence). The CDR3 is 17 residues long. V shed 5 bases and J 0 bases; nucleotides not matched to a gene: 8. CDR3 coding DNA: TGTGCCAGCAGCCCCAGGACAGGGGCGCCCTCCTACAATGAGCAGTTCTTC. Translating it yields CASSPRTGAPSYNEQFF.

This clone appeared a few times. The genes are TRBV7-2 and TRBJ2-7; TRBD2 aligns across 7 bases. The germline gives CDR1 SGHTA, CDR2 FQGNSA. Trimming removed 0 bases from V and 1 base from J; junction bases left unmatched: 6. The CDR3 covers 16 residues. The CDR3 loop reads CASSLAGGAPSYEQYV. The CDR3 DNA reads TGTGCCAGCAGCTTAGCGGGAGGGGCTCCTTCCTACGAGCAGTACGTC.

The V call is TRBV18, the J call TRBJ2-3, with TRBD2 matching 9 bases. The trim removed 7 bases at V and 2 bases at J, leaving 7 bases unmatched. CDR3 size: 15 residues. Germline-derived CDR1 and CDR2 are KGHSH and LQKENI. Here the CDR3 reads CASLAGLASTDTQYF. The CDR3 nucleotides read TGTGCCAGCTTAGCGGGACTAGCCTCCACAGATACGCAGTATTTT.

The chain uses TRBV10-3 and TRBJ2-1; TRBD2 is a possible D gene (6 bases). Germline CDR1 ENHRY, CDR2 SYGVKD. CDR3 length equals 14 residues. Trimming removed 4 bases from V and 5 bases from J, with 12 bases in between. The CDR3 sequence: CAISGLGVNNEQFF. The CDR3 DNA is TGTGCCATCAGTGGACTAGGGGTAAACAATGAGCAGTTCTTC.

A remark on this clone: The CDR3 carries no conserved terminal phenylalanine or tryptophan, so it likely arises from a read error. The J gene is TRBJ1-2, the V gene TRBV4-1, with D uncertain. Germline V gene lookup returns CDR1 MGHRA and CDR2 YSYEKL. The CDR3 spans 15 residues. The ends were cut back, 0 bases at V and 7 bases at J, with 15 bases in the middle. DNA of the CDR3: TGCGCCAGCAGCCAAGATCGGGCGGGCTTGGGTGGCTACACCTCC. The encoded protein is CASSQDRAGLGGYTS.

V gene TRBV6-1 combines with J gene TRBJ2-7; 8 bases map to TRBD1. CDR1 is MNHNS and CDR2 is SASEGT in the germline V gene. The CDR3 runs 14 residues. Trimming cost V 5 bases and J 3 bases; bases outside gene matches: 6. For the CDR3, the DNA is TGTGCCAGCAGTAAAGGGGGACAGGTCTACGAGCAGTACTTC. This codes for CASSKGGQVYEQYF.

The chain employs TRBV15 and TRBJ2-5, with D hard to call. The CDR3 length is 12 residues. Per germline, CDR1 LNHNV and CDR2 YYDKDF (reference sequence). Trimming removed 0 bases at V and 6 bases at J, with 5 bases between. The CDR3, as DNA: TGTGCCACCAGCAGAGATTTTAAGACCCAGTACTTC. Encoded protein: CATSRDFKTQYF.

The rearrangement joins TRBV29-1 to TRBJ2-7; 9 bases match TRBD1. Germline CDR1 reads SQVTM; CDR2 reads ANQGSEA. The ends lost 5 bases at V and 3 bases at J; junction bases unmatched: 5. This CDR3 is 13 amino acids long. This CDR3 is CSVYRGQGYEQYF. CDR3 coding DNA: TGCAGCGTTTACAGGGGGCAGGGCTACGAGCAGTACTTC.

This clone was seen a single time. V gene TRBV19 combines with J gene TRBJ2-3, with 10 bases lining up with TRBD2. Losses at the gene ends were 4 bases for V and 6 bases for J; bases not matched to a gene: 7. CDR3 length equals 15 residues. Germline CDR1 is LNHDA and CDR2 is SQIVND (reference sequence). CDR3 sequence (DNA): TGTGCCAGTAGTAGTAGCGGGGGGCACTCGGATACGCAGTATTTT. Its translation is CASSSSGGHSDTQYF.

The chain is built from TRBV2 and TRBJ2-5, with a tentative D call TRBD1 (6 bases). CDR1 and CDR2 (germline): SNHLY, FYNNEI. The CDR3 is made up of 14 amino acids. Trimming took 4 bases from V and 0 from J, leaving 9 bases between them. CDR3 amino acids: CASSADRNQETQYF. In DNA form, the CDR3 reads TGTGCCAGCAGTGCCGACAGGAACCAAGAGACCCAGTACTTC.

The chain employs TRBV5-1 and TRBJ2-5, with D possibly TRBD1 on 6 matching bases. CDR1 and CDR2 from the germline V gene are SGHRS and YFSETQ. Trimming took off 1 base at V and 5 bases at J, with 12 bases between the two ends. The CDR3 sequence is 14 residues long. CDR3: CASSLWAGEETQYF. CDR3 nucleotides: TGCGCCAGCAGCTTGTGGGCAGGGGAGGAGACCCAGTACTTC. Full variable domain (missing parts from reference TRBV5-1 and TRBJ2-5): KAGVTQTPRYLIKTRGQQVTLSCSPISGHRSVSWYQQTPGQGLQFLFEYFSETQRNKGNFPGRFSGRQFSNSRSEMNVSTLELGDSALYLCASSLWAGEETQYFGPGTRLLVL.